The present TCR beta chain was sequenced within a study of cytomegalovirus exposure and HLA in healthy donors. The primer mix had 60 Vbeta and 13 Jbeta primers. Assay used: immunoSEQ multiplex PCR; TCRdb lists only in-frame clones, some missing. The sample contains around 92,000 clones, about four fifths of which appear only once. The CDR3 totals 15 residues. Germline CDR1 MNHEY, CDR2 SVGAGI. With 5 bases clipped from V and 3 bases from J, the junction kept 6 bases outside the gene matches. The sample taken for sequencing was PBMCs. This clonotype was sampled from a female donor in good health and CMV-seropositive. The chain combines TRBV6-5 with TRBJ1-4; 7 bases map to TRBD1. CDR3 region: CASSPSGTANEKLFF. DNA for the CDR3: TGTGCCAGCAGTCCCTCCGGGACAGCTAATGAAAAACTGTTTTTT.